This TCR beta chain was sequenced during a study of cytomegalovirus exposure and HLA in healthy donors. In the PCR, 60 Vbeta and 13 Jbeta primers were used. Clones were read by immunoSEQ multiplex PCR, and TCRdb kept only the in-frame ones, dropping some. The table includes 150,000 to 250,000 clones, over 75% detected once. Trimming took 4 bases from V and 8 from J; bases not matched to a gene: 6. This CDR3 comprises 14 residues. Germline assignment: CDR1 LNHDA and CDR2 SQIVND (reference sequence). This TCR derives from a boy between 2 and 10 years old in good health and CMV-seronegative. Sequenced material: PBMCs. V gene TRBV19 combines with J gene TRBJ2-1; TRBD1 aligns across 9 bases. DNA of the CDR3: TGTGCCAGTAGTACACAGGGGGCGGAGGATGAGCAGTTCTTC. Translated, it gives CASSTQGAEDEQFF.